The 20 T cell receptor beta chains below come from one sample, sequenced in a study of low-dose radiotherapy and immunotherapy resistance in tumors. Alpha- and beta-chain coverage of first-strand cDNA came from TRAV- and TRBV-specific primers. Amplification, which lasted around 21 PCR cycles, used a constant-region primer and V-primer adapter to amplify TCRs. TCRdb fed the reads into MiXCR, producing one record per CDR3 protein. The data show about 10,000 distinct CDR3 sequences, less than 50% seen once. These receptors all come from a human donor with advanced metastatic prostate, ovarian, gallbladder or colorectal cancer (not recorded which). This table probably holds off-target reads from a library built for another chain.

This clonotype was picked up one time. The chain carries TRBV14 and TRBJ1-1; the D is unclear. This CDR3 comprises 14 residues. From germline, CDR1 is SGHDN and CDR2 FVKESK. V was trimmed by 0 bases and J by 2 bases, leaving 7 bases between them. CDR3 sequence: CASSQEGGNTEAFF. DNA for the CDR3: TGTGCCAGCAGCCAAGAAGGCGGAAACACTGAAGCTTTCTTT.

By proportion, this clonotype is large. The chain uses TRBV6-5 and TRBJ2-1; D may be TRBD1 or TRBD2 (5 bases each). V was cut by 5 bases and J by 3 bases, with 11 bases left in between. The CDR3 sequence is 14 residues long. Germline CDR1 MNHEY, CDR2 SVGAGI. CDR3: CASSREGNYNEQFF. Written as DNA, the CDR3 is TGTGCCAGCAGTCGAGAGGGGAACTACAATGAGCAGTTCTTC.

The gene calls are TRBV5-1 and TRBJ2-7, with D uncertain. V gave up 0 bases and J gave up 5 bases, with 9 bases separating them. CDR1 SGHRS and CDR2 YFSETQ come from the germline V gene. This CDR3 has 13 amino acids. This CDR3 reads CASSLGLDNEQYF. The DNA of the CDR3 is TGCGCCAGCAGCTTGGGTCTAGATAACGAGCAGTACTTC.

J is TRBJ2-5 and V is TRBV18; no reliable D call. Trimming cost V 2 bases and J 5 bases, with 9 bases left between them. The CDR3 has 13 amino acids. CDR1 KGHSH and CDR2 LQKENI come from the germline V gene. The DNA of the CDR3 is TGTGCCAGCTCACCAACGGTTGGGGAGACCCAGTACTTC. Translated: CASSPTVGETQYF.

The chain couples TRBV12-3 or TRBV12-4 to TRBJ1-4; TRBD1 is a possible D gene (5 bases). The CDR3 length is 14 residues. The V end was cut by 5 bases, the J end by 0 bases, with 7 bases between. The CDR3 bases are TGTGCCAGCAGTCAGGGCCCAACTAATGAAAAACTGTTTTTT. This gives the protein CASSQGPTNEKLFF.

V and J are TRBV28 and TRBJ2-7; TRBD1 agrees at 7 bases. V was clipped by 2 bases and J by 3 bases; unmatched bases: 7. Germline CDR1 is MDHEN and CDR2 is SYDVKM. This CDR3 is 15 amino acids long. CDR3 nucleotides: TGTGCCAGCAGTTTAAAAGGGGGCGCGGTCTACGAGCAGTACTTC. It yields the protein CASSLKGGAVYEQYF.

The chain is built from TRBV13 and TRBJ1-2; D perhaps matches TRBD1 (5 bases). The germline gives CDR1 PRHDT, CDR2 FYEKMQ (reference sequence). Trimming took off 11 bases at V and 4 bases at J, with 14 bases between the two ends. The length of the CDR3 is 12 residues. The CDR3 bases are TGTGCCGTCCCGGGGCTTCGCTATGGCTACACCTTC. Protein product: CAVPGLRYGYTF.

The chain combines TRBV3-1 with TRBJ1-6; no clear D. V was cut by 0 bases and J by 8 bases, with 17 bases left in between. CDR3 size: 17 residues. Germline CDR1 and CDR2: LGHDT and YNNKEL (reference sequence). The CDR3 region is CASSQDRYMGSYSPLHF. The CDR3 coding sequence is TGTGCCAGCAGCCAAGATCGGTACATGGGGAGCTATTCACCCCTCCACTTT.

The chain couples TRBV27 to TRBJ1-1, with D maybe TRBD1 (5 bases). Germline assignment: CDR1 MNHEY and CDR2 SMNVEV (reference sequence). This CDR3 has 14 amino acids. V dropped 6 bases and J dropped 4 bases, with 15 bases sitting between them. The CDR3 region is CASSQLGGGTEAFF. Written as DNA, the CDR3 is TGTGCCAGCAGCCAACTGGGTGGGGGCACTGAAGCTTTCTTT.

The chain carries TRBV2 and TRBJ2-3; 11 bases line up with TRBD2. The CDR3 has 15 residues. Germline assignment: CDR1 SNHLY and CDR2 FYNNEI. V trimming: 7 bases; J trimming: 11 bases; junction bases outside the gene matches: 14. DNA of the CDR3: TGTGCCAGCATCGTAGCGGGAGGGCCCCAAGGTGTGCAGTATTTT. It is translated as CASIVAGGPQGVQYF.

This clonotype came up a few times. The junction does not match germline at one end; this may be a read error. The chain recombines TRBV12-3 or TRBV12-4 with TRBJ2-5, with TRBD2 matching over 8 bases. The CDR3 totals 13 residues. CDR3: CASSLAGGKTQYF. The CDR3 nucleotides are TGTGCCAGCAGTCTAGCGGGTGGGAAGACCCAGTACTTC.

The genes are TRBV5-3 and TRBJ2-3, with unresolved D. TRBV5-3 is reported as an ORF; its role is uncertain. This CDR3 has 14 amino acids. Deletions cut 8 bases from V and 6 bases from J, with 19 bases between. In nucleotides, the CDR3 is TGTGCCAGCAGCCCCGGTATGGGCCTCGATACGCAGTATTTT. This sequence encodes CASSPGMGLDTQYF.

The CDR3 nucleotides are TGTGCCAGCAGCTTGAGAGGCAGGGGTTCACCCCTCCACTTT. The encoded protein is CASSLRGRGSPLHF. The rearrangement joins TRBV5-6 to TRBJ1-6, with D maybe TRBD1 (6 bases). The CDR3 has 14 residues. Trimming shortened V by 1 base and J by 9 bases, and 11 bases separated the two germline ends. Germline lookup yields CDR1 SGHDT and CDR2 YYEEEE.

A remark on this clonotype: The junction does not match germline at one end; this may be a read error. CDR3 nucleotides: TGTGCCAGCAGCCTAGGGACAGTGAATTCACCCCTCCACTTT. Translated: CASSLGTVNSPLHF. V and J are TRBV13 and TRBJ1-6; TRBD1 matches 7 bases. Germline CDR1 and CDR2: PRHDT and FYEKMQ (reference sequence). This CDR3 has 14 amino acids.

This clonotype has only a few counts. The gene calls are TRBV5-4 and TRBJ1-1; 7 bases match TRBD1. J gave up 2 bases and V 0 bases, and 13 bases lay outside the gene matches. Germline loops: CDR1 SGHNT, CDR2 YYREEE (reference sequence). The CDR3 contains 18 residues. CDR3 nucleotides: TGTGCCAGCAGCTTGGGGGCCAGGCCAGGGGGAGGAAACACTGAAGCTTTCTTT. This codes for CASSLGARPGGGNTEAFF.

Here the CDR3 reads CASSLEGQIIRNSPLHF. In nucleotides, the CDR3 is TGCGCCAGCAGCTTGGAGGGACAGATTATTCGTAATTCACCCCTCCACTTT. The chain uses TRBV5-1 and TRBJ1-6; 7 bases map to TRBD1. Germline CDR1 reads SGHRS; CDR2 reads YFSETQ. V lost 0 bases and J lost 6; bases outside the gene matches: 9. There are 17 residues in the CDR3.

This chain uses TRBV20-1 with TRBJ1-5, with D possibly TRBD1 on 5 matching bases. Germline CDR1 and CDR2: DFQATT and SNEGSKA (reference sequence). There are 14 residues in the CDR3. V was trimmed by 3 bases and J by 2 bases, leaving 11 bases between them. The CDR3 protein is CSARSRDGNQPQHF. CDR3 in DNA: TGCAGTGCTAGGAGTAGGGACGGCAATCAGCCCCAGCATTTT.

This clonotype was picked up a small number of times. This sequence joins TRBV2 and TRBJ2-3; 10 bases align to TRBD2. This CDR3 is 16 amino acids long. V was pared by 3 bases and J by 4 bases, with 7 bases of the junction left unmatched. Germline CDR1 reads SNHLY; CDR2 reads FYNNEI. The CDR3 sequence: CASSEGLATFSDTQYF. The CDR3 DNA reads TGTGCCAGCAGTGAGGGACTAGCGACGTTTTCAGATACGCAGTATTTT.

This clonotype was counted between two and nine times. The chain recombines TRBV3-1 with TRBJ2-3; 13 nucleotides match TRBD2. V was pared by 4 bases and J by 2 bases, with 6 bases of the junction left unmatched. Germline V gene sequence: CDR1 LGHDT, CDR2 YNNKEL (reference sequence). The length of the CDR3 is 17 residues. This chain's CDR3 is CASSPGTSGVITDTQYF. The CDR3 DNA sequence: TGTGCCAGCAGCCCGGGGACTAGCGGGGTGATCACAGATACGCAGTATTTT.

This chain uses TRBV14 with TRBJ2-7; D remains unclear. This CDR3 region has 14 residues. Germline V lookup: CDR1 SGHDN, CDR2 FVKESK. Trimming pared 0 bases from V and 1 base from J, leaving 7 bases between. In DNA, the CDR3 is TGTGCCAGCAGCCAAGAGTCCGCTTCCTACGAGCAGTACTTC. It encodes CASSQESASYEQYF.